This is a list of T cell receptor beta chains from one sample in a study of early T cells in non-severe SARS-CoV-2 infection. TCRdb reprocessed the 5' RACE reads via MiXCR and lists one record per CDR3 protein. The data contain 76,000 or so distinct CDR3 sequences, 10% to 12% of them singletons. Sequences were obtained from whole blood. Receptors originate from an adult who was a healthcare worker with PCR-confirmed SARS-CoV-2 infection or an uninfected control (not recorded which). Each CDR3 is given with its conserved first and last residue. Fields, in order: CDR3 protein, J gene, V gene, D gene. The D gene is left open where the match is weak.

CDR3: CASSLGSGLGYGYTF
J: TRBJ1-2
V: TRBV5-1
D: .

CDR3: CASSWVPGSYEQYF
J: TRBJ2-7
V: TRBV7-9
D: .

CDR3: CASSPAVGIHEQYF
J: TRBJ2-7
V: TRBV4-3
D: .

CDR3: CSAPRQNAYEQYF
J: TRBJ2-7
V: TRBV20-1
D: .

CDR3: CASSPRQGVNTEAFF
J: TRBJ1-1
V: TRBV11-2
D: TRBD1

CDR3: CASSTWGGALSNQPQHF
J: TRBJ1-5
V: TRBV6-2/TRBV6-3
D: .

CDR3: CASSDGRTDTQYF
J: TRBJ2-3
V: TRBV6-4
D: .

CDR3: CASSFSGGRNEQFF
J: TRBJ2-1
V: TRBV6-5
D: TRBD2

CDR3: CASSVQGGYGYTF
J: TRBJ1-2
V: TRBV9
D: .

CDR3: CSGTPGGSEQFF
J: TRBJ2-1
V: TRBV29-1
D: .

CDR3: CASSLFHRGLGQPQHF
J: TRBJ1-5
V: TRBV7-8
D: TRBD1

CDR3: CASSEWVGHFNQPQHF
J: TRBJ1-5
V: TRBV6-1
D: .

CDR3: CASSHLGEQYF
J: TRBJ2-7
V: TRBV3-1
D: .

CDR3: CATDYYGYTF
J: TRBJ1-2
V: TRBV19
D: .

CDR3: CASSPGGGGAKTQYF
J: TRBJ2-5
V: TRBV7-9
D: TRBD2

CDR3: CASSQGGLYGYTF
J: TRBJ1-2
V: TRBV4-1
D: .

CDR3: CASSLTRGEQYF
J: TRBJ2-7
V: TRBV27
D: .

CDR3: CSARDHSGGAHYEQYF
J: TRBJ2-7
V: TRBV20-1
D: TRBD2

CDR3: CAGGLAGVYNEQFF
J: TRBJ2-1
V: TRBV12-3/TRBV12-4
D: TRBD2

CDR3: CASSLIQGGYGYTF
J: TRBJ1-2
V: TRBV11-2
D: TRBD1

CDR3: CASSSWTANTGELFF
J: TRBJ2-2
V: TRBV5-1
D: .

CDR3: CASSIGLADNEQFF
J: TRBJ2-1
V: TRBV19
D: TRBD2

CDR3: CASTSGEWVGDYEQYF
J: TRBJ2-7
V: TRBV12-3/TRBV12-4
D: TRBD2

CDR3: CASSWTSGDNEQFF
J: TRBJ2-1
V: TRBV3-1
D: TRBD2

CDR3: CASSLVLGTGANVLTF
J: TRBJ2-6
V: TRBV7-2
D: .

CDR3: CSVKDSYGYTF
J: TRBJ1-2
V: TRBV29-1
D: .

CDR3: CSASDPGLGSLNEQFF
J: TRBJ2-1
V: TRBV20-1
D: TRBD2

CDR3: CASTDTGGSYNEQFF
J: TRBJ2-1
V: TRBV6-5
D: TRBD1

CDR3: CATSDNRDSPDTQYF
J: TRBJ2-3
V: TRBV24-1
D: TRBD1

CDR3: CASSVGEYNEQFF
J: TRBJ2-1
V: TRBV9
D: .

CDR3: CSARDPRGGYQPQHF
J: TRBJ1-5
V: TRBV20-1
D: TRBD1

CDR3: CSAKGPVNTEAFF
J: TRBJ1-1
V: TRBV29-1
D: .

CDR3: CASRGTSGSYNEQFF
J: TRBJ2-1
V: TRBV10-2
D: TRBD2

CDR3: CASRQAPGGRGNQPQHF
J: TRBJ1-5
V: TRBV7-8
D: TRBD1

CDR3: CSAAGRSSYEQYF
J: TRBJ2-7
V: TRBV29-1
D: .

CDR3: CATSLNRDSRAQYF
J: TRBJ2-5
V: TRBV15
D: TRBD1

CDR3: CASSLHREDGYTF
J: TRBJ1-2
V: TRBV7-2
D: .

CDR3: CASNSVGEGLEQYF
J: TRBJ2-7
V: TRBV27
D: TRBD2

CDR3: CASSIRGSYGYTF
J: TRBJ1-2
V: TRBV19
D: .

CDR3: CAISKGDSSTDTQYF
J: TRBJ2-3
V: TRBV10-3
D: TRBD1

CDR3: CASSLTHQETQYF
J: TRBJ2-5
V: TRBV7-8
D: .

CDR3: CASSIGGYSNQPQHF
J: TRBJ1-5
V: TRBV19
D: .

CDR3: CASSVKTFLYGYTF
J: TRBJ1-2
V: TRBV11-2
D: .

CDR3: CSVATGSTEQYF
J: TRBJ2-7
V: TRBV29-1
D: .

CDR3: CASSGFGASTDTQYF
J: TRBJ2-3
V: TRBV10-1
D: .